Presented here are 27 T cell receptor beta chains from one specimen sequenced in a study of blood T cell repertoires in COVID-19. Method: immunoSEQ multiplex PCR; TCRdb's copy keeps in-frame clones and lacks some. This sample yields tens of thousands of clones, of which 85% are seen a single time; roughly 40% belongs to the top ten. The sample comprised peripheral blood. The receptors were sampled from a man at least 80 years old with acute or convalescent COVID-19.

V gene TRBV11-1 combines with J gene TRBJ1-1; TRBD1 agrees at 11 bases. Trimming took 4 bases from V and 4 from J; bases not matched to a gene: 2. CDR1 SGHAT and CDR2 FQDESV come from the germline V gene (reference sequence). There are 14 residues in the CDR3. The chain's CDR3 is CASSSGQGGTEAFF. In DNA, the CDR3 is TGTGCCAGCAGCTCGGGACAGGGGGGCACTGAAGCTTTCTTT.

The chain has TRBV30 and TRBJ2-1, with TRBD1 matching over 9 bases. Germline lookup yields CDR1 GTSNPN and CDR2 SVGIG (reference sequence). J lost 6 bases, V lost 4 bases, and 7 bases had no gene match. The CDR3 has 14 residues. The CDR3 loop is CAWIRDRVFNEQFF. The CDR3 DNA sequence: TGTGCCTGGATACGGGACAGGGTATTCAATGAGCAGTTCTTC.

The chain carries TRBV18 and TRBJ1-2, with D perhaps matching TRBD1 (5 bases). The CDR3 runs to 14 residues. Trimming took off 0 bases at V and 2 bases at J, with 7 bases between the two ends. Germline CDR1 and CDR2: KGHSH and LQKENI. For the CDR3, the DNA is TGTGCCAGCTCACCACCGGGGGGGAACTATGGCTACACCTTC. It specifies CASSPPGGNYGYTF.

This clone was observed once. The genes are TRBV3-1 (or the pseudogene TRBV3-2) and TRBJ1-3; D ambiguous. Germline CDR1 LGHDT, CDR2 YNNKEL (reference sequence). The V and J ends lost 4 bases and 2 bases respectively, with 9 bases between them. The CDR3 consists of 14 residues. The CDR3 sequence is CASSRGGTGNTIYF. CDR3 sequence (DNA): TGTGCCAGCAGCCGAGGAGGGACTGGAAACACCATATATTTT.

The chain carries TRBV5-1 and TRBJ2-7, with 8 bases identical to TRBD2. The CDR3 extends over 16 amino acids. In germline, CDR1 is SGHRS, CDR2 YFSETQ. J was trimmed by 1 base and V by 0 bases; bases with no gene match: 6. Here the CDR3 DNA reads TGCGCCAGCAGCTTGGCCCTGACTAGCGAATCCTACGAGCAGTACTTC. Encoded protein: CASSLALTSESYEQYF.

The rearrangement uses TRBV11-3 and TRBJ1-6, with D hard to call. Looked up from germline, CDR1 is SGHNT and CDR2 is YENEEA. The length of the CDR3 is 15 residues. Trimming pared 5 bases from V and 10 bases from J, leaving 18 bases between. This chain's CDR3 is CASSPRTGSDSPLHF. CDR3 DNA sequence: TGTGCCAGCAGCCCAAGAACGGGGTCAGACTCACCCCTCCACTTT.

The chain links TRBV27 to TRBJ1-6; 8 nucleotides align to TRBD1. Germline values: CDR1 MNHEY, CDR2 SMNVEV (reference sequence). With V trimmed by 6 bases and J by 6 bases, 7 bases remained unmatched. This CDR3 contains 15 residues. The CDR3 is CASSLSTGANSPLHF. The CDR3, as DNA: TGTGCCAGCAGCCTCTCGACAGGGGCTAATTCACCCCTCCACTTT.

The rearrangement uses TRBV7-8 and TRBJ2-5; 7 bases map to TRBD1. With 2 bases clipped from V and 4 bases from J, the junction kept 4 bases outside the gene matches. The CDR3 sequence is 14 residues long. The V gene's germline CDR1 is SGHVS and CDR2 FQNEAQ. The CDR3 reads CASSLRQGAETQYF. The CDR3 DNA reads as TGTGCCAGCAGCTTACGACAGGGAGCAGAGACCCAGTACTTC.

The CDR3 DNA sequence: TGTGCCAGCAGCTTAAACCCGGGACAGCCCTACGAGCAGTACTTC. Its translation: CASSLNPGQPYEQYF. The chain is built from TRBV5-4 and TRBJ2-7; TRBD1 agrees at 7 bases. The ends lost 2 bases at V and 2 bases at J; junction bases unmatched: 7. The CDR3 runs to 15 residues. The germline V gene encodes CDR1 SGHNT and CDR2 YYREEE (reference sequence).

The chain recombines TRBV11-2 with TRBJ1-3, with D unclear. Trimming cost V 1 base and J 3 bases, with 7 bases left between them. In germline, CDR1 is SGHAT, CDR2 FQNNGV. The CDR3 extends over 14 amino acids. The CDR3 sequence: CASSLVEFGNTIYF. CDR3 coding DNA: TGTGCCAGCAGCTTAGTTGAGTTTGGAAACACCATATATTTT.

The J gene is TRBJ1-5, the V gene TRBV5-8, with D perhaps TRBD1 (5 bases). The CDR3 contains 14 residues. CDR1 SGHTS and CDR2 YDEGEE come from the germline V gene. V was trimmed by 4 bases and J by 3 bases, leaving 11 bases between them. The CDR3 sequence: CASSKTVHNQPQHF. CDR3 coding DNA: TGTGCCAGCAGCAAGACAGTACACAATCAGCCCCAGCATTTT.

This clone was counted between two and nine times. The chain couples TRBV20-1 to TRBJ1-1; TRBD1 is a possible D gene (5 bases). The CDR3 is 14 residues long. V lost 3 bases, J lost 11 bases, and 22 bases lay in between. The germline CDR1 and CDR2 sequences are DFQATT and SNEGSKA (reference sequence). The CDR3 coding sequence is TGCAGTGCTAGTCCATCCACGATCAGGGTTGGGGCTTTCTTT. The encoded protein is CSASPSTIRVGAFF.

The chain employs TRBV19 and TRBJ2-3; TRBD2 might be the D (5 bases). The ends were cut back, 3 bases at V and 0 bases at J, with 10 bases in the middle. The CDR3 extends over 15 amino acids. In germline, CDR1 is LNHDA, CDR2 SQIVND (reference sequence). The CDR3 DNA follows: TGTGCCAGTAGTATCACTAGTCTAAGCACAGATACGCAGTATTTT. Encoded protein: CASSITSLSTDTQYF.

Comment on this clone: Germline and junction disagree at one end, which may indicate a read error. This CDR3 reads CTSSGTSSYEQYF. The CDR3 coding sequence is TGTACCAGCTCCGGGACTAGCAGCTACGAGCAGTACTTC. The gene calls are TRBV6-6 and TRBJ2-7; 9 nucleotides align to TRBD2. The CDR3 has 13 amino acids. Germline CDR1 reads MNHNY; CDR2 reads SVGAGI (reference sequence).

This chain uses TRBV30 with TRBJ1-5; TRBD1 is a possible D gene (6 bases). The V gene's germline CDR1 is GTSNPN and CDR2 SVGIG (reference sequence). V lost 3 bases and J 5 bases, leaving 11 bases between the germline ends. The CDR3 has 13 amino acids. The CDR3 bases are TGTGCCTGGAGCAGCAGGACAGATCAGCCCCAGCATTTT. It yields the protein CAWSSRTDQPQHF. The full variable domain, completed using reference TRBV30 and TRBJ1-5, is SQTIHQWPATLVQPVGSPLSLECTVEGTSNPNLYWYRQAAGRGLQLLFYSVGIGQISSEVPQNLSASRPQDRQFILSSKKLLLSDSGFYLCAWSSRTDQPQHFGDGTRLSIL.

The chain has TRBV5-1 and TRBJ2-2; TRBD2 aligns across 11 bases. V shed 4 bases and J 3 bases; nucleotides not matched to a gene: 20. The germline V gene encodes CDR1 SGHRS and CDR2 YFSETQ. The CDR3 totals 21 residues. CDR3 bases: TGCGCCAGCAGCGCACCGGGACTAGCGGAATTGGCCCGAATGGACACCGGGGAGCTGTTTTTT. The encoded protein is CASSAPGLAELARMDTGELFF. The full variable domain, in which reference TRBV5-1 and TRBJ2-2 provide the parts outside the CDR3, is KAGVTQTPRYLIKTRGQQVTLSCSPISGHRSVSWYQQTPGQGLQFLFEYFSETQRNKGNFPGRFSGRQFSNSRSEMNVSTLELGDSALYLCASSAPGLAELARMDTGELFFGEGSRLTVL.

V gene TRBV28 combines with J gene TRBJ1-2; D is unresolved. The CDR3 covers 12 residues. V lost 3 bases and J 3 bases, leaving 5 bases between the germline ends. CDR1 and CDR2 from the germline V gene are MDHEN and SYDVKM. For the CDR3, the DNA is TGTGCCAGCAGTTTTTTAGACTATGGCTACACCTTC. Protein sequence: CASSFLDYGYTF.

The rearrangement uses TRBV29-1 and TRBJ1-3; D unclear. The CDR3 contains 14 residues. The germline CDR1 and CDR2 sequences are SQVTM and ANQGSEA. The V end lost 6 bases, the J end lost 1 base, and 13 bases lay between the germline ends. CDR3 amino acids: CSVIMSKSGNTIYF. The CDR3 coding sequence is TGCAGCGTGATAATGAGTAAATCTGGAAACACCATATATTTT.

The J gene is TRBJ2-3, the V gene TRBV27, with D perhaps TRBD1 (6 bases). The CDR3 is 15 residues long. Trimming left V 4 bases short and J 2 bases short, with 13 bases between. Germline CDR1 is MNHEY and CDR2 is SMNVEV (reference sequence). Here the CDR3 DNA reads TGTGCCAGCAGTTCACGGACAGATTCCACAGATACGCAGTATTTT. Its protein is CASSSRTDSTDTQYF.

The chain recombines TRBV7-2 with TRBJ2-7, with 13 bases matching TRBD2. The germline V gene encodes CDR1 SGHTA and CDR2 FQGNSA. V shed 5 bases and J 4 bases; nucleotides not matched to a gene: 11. The CDR3 loop spans 17 amino acids. The CDR3 here is CASSPLAGGPLGYEQYF. The DNA of the CDR3 is TGTGCCAGCAGCCCACTAGCGGGAGGGCCATTGGGTTACGAGCAGTACTTC.

The chain uses TRBV9 and TRBJ2-5; D is perhaps TRBD1 (5 bases). CDR1 and CDR2 (germline): SGDLS, YYNGEE. V was cut by 0 bases and J by 3 bases, with 12 bases left in between. This CDR3 spans 15 amino acids. Written as DNA, the CDR3 is TGTGCCAGCAGCGTAGGATCGTGGGGCGAAGAGACCCAGTACTTC. Protein: CASSVGSWGEETQYF.

The V call is TRBV30, the J call TRBJ1-5; 8 bases fit TRBD1. The CDR3 has 13 residues. Trimming at V came to 2 bases and at J to 9 bases, leaving 6 bases not matched to a gene. Germline V gene lookup returns CDR1 GTSNPN and CDR2 SVGIG (reference sequence). CDR3 DNA sequence: TGTGCCTGGAGTTCAGGGGGCGGGCCGCCCCAGCATTTT. It is translated as CAWSSGGGPPQHF.

The rearrangement uses TRBV28 and TRBJ2-1, with TRBD1 matching over 8 bases. After removal of 3 bases from V and 4 bases from J, the junction contained 8 bases not matched to a gene. This CDR3 is 16 amino acids long. In germline, CDR1 is MDHEN, CDR2 SYDVKM. The CDR3 DNA follows: TGTGCCAGCAGTTTCCCCCGACAGGGGCCATACAATGAGCAGTTCTTC. As protein: CASSFPRQGPYNEQFF.

The V call is TRBV18, the J call TRBJ1-6; a possible D gene is TRBD1 (5 bases). The CDR3 is made up of 14 amino acids. Trimming left V 3 bases short and J 7 bases short, with 10 bases between. Germline V gene lookup returns CDR1 KGHSH and CDR2 LQKENI. The DNA for the CDR3 is TGTGCCAGCTCACCGTCAGGGTTGAATTCACCCCTCCACTTT. Its protein product is CASSPSGLNSPLHF.

This sequence joins TRBV5-1 and TRBJ1-3; D is undetermined. Trimming removed 6 bases at V and 0 bases at J, with 13 bases between. CDR3 size: 15 residues. Germline V gives CDR1 SGHRS, CDR2 YFSETQ. The CDR3 sequence is CASKQGRSSGNTIYF. DNA of the CDR3: TGCGCCAGCAAGCAAGGGAGGAGCTCTGGAAACACCATATATTTT.

This clone was seen only a few times. The rearrangement uses TRBV6-1 and TRBJ1-1; D perhaps matches TRBD1 (6 bases). Germline V CDR1 and CDR2: MNHNS, SASEGT. The V end was cut by 1 base, the J end by 1 base, with 10 bases between. CDR3 length: 15 residues. The CDR3 spells CASSEVGAGNTEAFF. DNA of the CDR3: TGTGCCAGCAGTGAAGTGGGGGCGGGGAACACTGAAGCTTTCTTT.

The genes are TRBV24-1 and TRBJ2-3; no firm D call. Trimming stripped 3 bases from V and 6 bases from J, with 12 bases between. CDR1 KGHDR and CDR2 SFDVKD come from the germline V gene. The length of the CDR3 is 14 residues. In DNA form, the CDR3 reads TGTGCCACCAGTGATATCCTCTGGGCGGATACGCAGTATTTT. Its translation is CATSDILWADTQYF.